The rows below give T cell receptor beta chains drawn from one sample of a study of cytomegalovirus exposure and HLA in healthy donors. Some clones are missing from TCRdb's copy, which holds only in-frame ones; the method was immunoSEQ multiplex PCR. The sample records 150,000 or so clones, roughly 78% being singletons. Source material: PBMCs. The receptors derive from a man in his forties or fifties in good health and CMV-seropositive. CDR3s include the opening cysteine and the closing phenylalanine or tryptophan. D genes are given only for firm matches. Some rows mark clone size as missing; the rest say once, few, many or name a class of expanded clone.

len: 13
abundance: few
v_gene: TRBV7-9
d_gene: TRBD2
j_gene: TRBJ2-2
CDR3nt: TGTTCCAGCAGCTTGGGAGGGACCGGGGAGCTGTTTTTT
CDR3aa: CSSSLGGTGELFF

len: 16
abundance: -
v_gene: TRBV7-2
d_gene: -
j_gene: TRBJ1-5
CDR3nt: TGTGCCAGCAGCTTAGTGGTGGGACAAAGCAATCAGCCCCAGCATTTT
CDR3aa: CASSLVVGQSNQPQHF

len: 13
abundance: -
v_gene: TRBV7-9
d_gene: TRBD1
j_gene: TRBJ1-1
CDR3nt: TGTGCCAGCAGCCCAACGGGACAGGGCGAAACTTTCTTT
CDR3aa: CASSPTGQGETFF

len: 13
abundance: -
v_gene: TRBV6-1
d_gene: -
j_gene: TRBJ2-5
CDR3nt: TGTGCCAGCAAGGTCAGGGTTGGTGAGACCCAGTACTTC
CDR3aa: CASKVRVGETQYF

len: 14
abundance: -
v_gene: TRBV7-9
d_gene: -
j_gene: TRBJ2-7
CDR3nt: TGTGCCAGCAGCTTGGACAGACTTTACTACGAGCAGTACTTC
CDR3aa: CASSLDRLYYEQYF

len: 14
abundance: -
v_gene: TRBV7-8
d_gene: -
j_gene: TRBJ2-3
CDR3nt: TGTGCCAGCAAGGAGGCGGAACTCACAGATACGCAGTATTTT
CDR3aa: CASKEAELTDTQYF

len: 19
abundance: -
v_gene: TRBV5-1
d_gene: TRBD2
j_gene: TRBJ2-6
CDR3nt: TGCGCCAGCAGCTTGGCGAGCGGCGGGAGGGCCTCTGGGGCCAACGTCCTGACTTTC
CDR3aa: CASSLASGGRASGANVLTF

len: 18
abundance: once
v_gene: TRBV2
d_gene: TRBD2
j_gene: TRBJ2-4
CDR3nt: TGTGCCAGCAGTCCGGGACTAGCGGGAGCCCTAGCCAAAAACATTCAGTACTTC
CDR3aa: CASSPGLAGALAKNIQYF

len: 15
abundance: -
v_gene: TRBV6-5
d_gene: -
j_gene: TRBJ1-1
CDR3nt: TGTGCCAGCAGTTACACCGGGAGTAGGGTCACTGAAGCTTTCTTT
CDR3aa: CASSYTGSRVTEAFF

len: 13
abundance: -
v_gene: TRBV10-3
d_gene: TRBD1
j_gene: TRBJ2-2
CDR3nt: TGTGCCATCAAGGACAGGGACACCGGGGAGCTGTTTTTT
CDR3aa: CAIKDRDTGELFF

len: 16
abundance: -
v_gene: TRBV7-3
d_gene: -
j_gene: TRBJ2-7
CDR3nt: TGTGCCAGCAGCTGGGTACTACGGACTTCCCCGTACGAGCAGTACTTC
CDR3aa: CASSWVLRTSPYEQYF

len: 15
abundance: -
v_gene: TRBV4-2
d_gene: TRBD2
j_gene: TRBJ2-1
CDR3nt: TGTGCCAGCAGCCAAGCGGGAGGGCTCTACAATGAGCAGTTCTTC
CDR3aa: CASSQAGGLYNEQFF

len: 17
abundance: -
v_gene: TRBV7-9
d_gene: TRBD2
j_gene: TRBJ2-1
CDR3nt: TGTGCCAGCAGCCCCGCGGGGGGGAGGATAGGAAGGAATGAGCAGTTCTTC
CDR3aa: CASSPAGGRIGRNEQFF

len: 14
abundance: -
v_gene: TRBV7-7
d_gene: -
j_gene: TRBJ2-5
CDR3nt: TGTGCCAGCAGCTTCTACGGTCTCCAAGAGACCCAGTACTTC
CDR3aa: CASSFYGLQETQYF

len: 14
abundance: -
v_gene: TRBV5-4
d_gene: -
j_gene: TRBJ2-2
CDR3nt: TGTGCCAGCAGCTTGGGCAGGAACACCGGGGAGCTGTTTTTT
CDR3aa: CASSLGRNTGELFF

len: 14
abundance: -
v_gene: TRBV28
d_gene: -
j_gene: TRBJ2-7
CDR3nt: TGTGCCAGCAGTATACGGGACAAGACCTACGAGCAGTACTTC
CDR3aa: CASSIRDKTYEQYF

len: 15
abundance: -
v_gene: TRBV5-1
d_gene: -
j_gene: TRBJ2-3
CDR3nt: TGCGCCAGCAGAAGAGATCTGACGAGGGTATGGACGCAGTATTTT
CDR3aa: CASRRDLTRVWTQYF

len: 15
abundance: once
v_gene: TRBV9
d_gene: -
j_gene: TRBJ2-5
CDR3nt: TGTGCCAGCAGCGTAGAGGCGGGGCTCCAAGAGACCCAGTACTTC
CDR3aa: CASSVEAGLQETQYF

len: 15
abundance: once
v_gene: TRBV6-6
d_gene: TRBD2
j_gene: TRBJ2-3
CDR3nt: TGTGCCAGCAGGAGGGGCGGGAGGGGGGCAGATACGCAGTATTTT
CDR3aa: CASRRGGRGADTQYF

len: 18
abundance: -
v_gene: TRBV7-9
d_gene: TRBD1
j_gene: TRBJ2-4
CDR3nt: TGTGCCAGCAGCTTAGGGTTGGGGACAGATCTAGCCAAAAACATTCAGTACTTC
CDR3aa: CASSLGLGTDLAKNIQYF

len: 13
abundance: -
v_gene: TRBV5-1
d_gene: TRBD2
j_gene: TRBJ2-7
CDR3nt: TGCGCCAGCAGCACGGGACTAGCCTACGAGCAGTACTTC
CDR3aa: CASSTGLAYEQYF

len: 13
abundance: -
v_gene: TRBV9
d_gene: -
j_gene: TRBJ1-5
CDR3nt: TGTGCCAGCAGCGTAGCCCCGGGTCAGCCCCAGCATTTT
CDR3aa: CASSVAPGQPQHF

len: 16
abundance: -
v_gene: TRBV5-1
d_gene: TRBD2
j_gene: TRBJ2-1
CDR3nt: TGCGCCAGCAGCAGGCTAGGGGCGGGAGGGGAAAATGAGCAGTTCTTC
CDR3aa: CASSRLGAGGENEQFF

len: 16
abundance: -
v_gene: TRBV30
d_gene: TRBD1
j_gene: TRBJ1-5
CDR3nt: TGTGCCTGGAGTGGACCGGGACAGGGGTTCGATCAGCCCCAGCATTTT
CDR3aa: CAWSGPGQGFDQPQHF

len: 13
abundance: -
v_gene: TRBV14
d_gene: -
j_gene: TRBJ1-2
CDR3nt: TGTGCCAGCAGCCAAGAACCGACAGGTGGCTACACCTTC
CDR3aa: CASSQEPTGGYTF

len: 15
abundance: -
v_gene: TRBV10-3
d_gene: TRBD1
j_gene: TRBJ1-2
CDR3nt: TGTGCCATCAGTGAGACGGGACAGAGTAACTATGGCTACACCTTC
CDR3aa: CAISETGQSNYGYTF

len: 16
abundance: -
v_gene: TRBV19
d_gene: TRBD2
j_gene: TRBJ2-5
CDR3nt: TGTGCCAGTAGTACACTAGCGGGAAACTTACAAGAGACCCAGTACTTC
CDR3aa: CASSTLAGNLQETQYF

len: 12
abundance: -
v_gene: TRBV29-1
d_gene: TRBD1
j_gene: TRBJ1-6
CDR3nt: TGCAGCGCCAGGGACAGAGATTCACCCCTCCACTTT
CDR3aa: CSARDRDSPLHF

len: 13
abundance: -
v_gene: TRBV28
d_gene: -
j_gene: TRBJ1-4
CDR3nt: TGTGCCAGCAGTTCCCTAAACAGGTTAGAACTGTTTTTT
CDR3aa: CASSSLNRLELFF

len: 15
abundance: few
v_gene: TRBV6-5
d_gene: -
j_gene: TRBJ1-1
CDR3nt: TGTGCCAGCAGTTACGTTCAGGGAGGGAACACTGAAGCTTTCTTT
CDR3aa: CASSYVQGGNTEAFF

len: 15
abundance: -
v_gene: TRBV6-1
d_gene: TRBD1
j_gene: TRBJ2-7
CDR3nt: TGTGCCAGCAGTGAACTCGGGACAGGTTACTACGAGCAGTACTTC
CDR3aa: CASSELGTGYYEQYF

len: 14
abundance: -
v_gene: TRBV7-2
d_gene: -
j_gene: TRBJ2-5
CDR3nt: TGTGCCAGCAGCTTAGGCGGAGGGAAAGAGACCCAGTACTTC
CDR3aa: CASSLGGGKETQYF

len: 18
abundance: once
v_gene: TRBV18
d_gene: TRBD1
j_gene: TRBJ1-1
CDR3nt: TGTGCCAGCTCACCACGTACTGGAGCAGGGGGCGGTCGCACTGAAGCTTTCTTT
CDR3aa: CASSPRTGAGGGRTEAFF

len: 12
abundance: -
v_gene: TRBV18
d_gene: TRBD1
j_gene: TRBJ1-2
CDR3nt: TGTGCCAGCTCTGACACAGGGGGCGGCTACACCTTC
CDR3aa: CASSDTGGGYTF

len: 17
abundance: -
v_gene: TRBV4-1
d_gene: TRBD2
j_gene: TRBJ2-4
CDR3nt: TGCGCCAGCAGCCAAGATTTAGCGGGAGGCCCGAAAAACATTCAGTACTTC
CDR3aa: CASSQDLAGGPKNIQYF

len: 15
abundance: once
v_gene: TRBV7-3
d_gene: -
j_gene: TRBJ2-5
CDR3nt: TGTGCCAGCAGCTTAGGGGCGGGATTCCAAGAGACCCAGTACTTC
CDR3aa: CASSLGAGFQETQYF

len: 12
abundance: -
v_gene: TRBV10-3
d_gene: TRBD2
j_gene: TRBJ2-7
CDR3nt: TGTGCCATCAGTGAGGGGGAGGGCGAGCAGTACTTC
CDR3aa: CAISEGEGEQYF

len: 13
abundance: -
v_gene: TRBV9
d_gene: -
j_gene: TRBJ2-2
CDR3nt: TGTGCCAGCAGCGTATTGAGTGGCGGGGAGCTGTTTTTT
CDR3aa: CASSVLSGGELFF

len: 15
abundance: -
v_gene: TRBV15
d_gene: TRBD1
j_gene: TRBJ1-2
CDR3nt: TGTGCCACCAGCATGCCGGGACAGGCTAACTATGGCTACACCTTC
CDR3aa: CATSMPGQANYGYTF

len: 15
abundance: -
v_gene: TRBV7-9
d_gene: TRBD2
j_gene: TRBJ2-1
CDR3nt: TGTGCCAGCAGCCCCCGGACTAGTTCCTACAATGAGCAGTTCTTC
CDR3aa: CASSPRTSSYNEQFF